Listed below are T cell receptor beta chains from one sample, sequenced in a study of CD4 T cell repertoires in COVID-19. TCRdb keeps only in-frame clones here, not all; method: immunoSEQ multiplex PCR. Altogether tens of thousands of clones are present, about nine tenths being singletons, with the ten largest covering around 0.5%. The specimen was central memory CD4+ T cells from blood, collected before the COVID-19 pandemic. Receptors originate from a human donor who had COVID-19. Both conserved end residues are part of each CDR3.

V: TRBV2; CDR3: CASSLGAEVGTEAFF
V: TRBV10-2; CDR3: CASSPLGLSTDTQYF
V: TRBV2; CDR3: CATRLAGYQETQYF
V: TRBV7-6; CDR3: CASSQNETPSPLHF
V: TRBV29-1; CDR3: CSVVGTEKRGIQYF
V: TRBV6-5; CDR3: CASTTGVSYEQYF
V: TRBV7-8; CDR3: CASSSEEGPPRKQFF
V: TRBV19; CDR3: CASSGTGGVNEQFF
V: TRBV10-1; CDR3: CASSSQGAWDTQYF
V: TRBV29-1; CDR3: CSVRDGLAPTYEQYF
V: TRBV12-5; CDR3: CASGTTGDTEAFF
V: TRBV6-1; CDR3: CASRWQSYEQYF
V: TRBV7-9; CDR3: CASSLSGTANTEAFF
V: TRBV11-3; CDR3: CASSPTGAPETQYF
V: TRBV19; CDR3: CASSSPPQGPNTEAFF
V: TRBV9; CDR3: CASSISETGGTDTQYF
V: TRBV5-4; CDR3: CASSLAGGEGEKLFF
V: TRBV2; CDR3: CARRLAVTDTQYF
V: TRBV7-2; CDR3: CASRPLAGAGETQYF
V: TRBV5-1; CDR3: CASSLTGLETQYF
V: TRBV18; CDR3: CASSPQAAGGSSTDTQYF
V: TRBV4-1; CDR3: CASSRPDGQLIYEQYF
V: TRBV6-5; CDR3: CASSYGGRSNEQYF
V: TRBV6-1; CDR3: CASLHPRGADTQYF
V: TRBV28; CDR3: CASSSRLGGPYNEQFF
V: TRBV7-9; CDR3: CASSPSGGNYGYTF
V: TRBV4-2; CDR3: CASSQALAGAQPQHF
V: TRBV29-1; CDR3: CSVREDEKLFF
V: TRBV6-5; CDR3: CASRGQGGDEKLFF
V: TRBV28; CDR3: CASSPRGRGFMQPQHF
V: TRBV2; CDR3: CASRLAGSTDTQYF
V: TRBV6-5; CDR3: CASSNLRSSYNEQFF
V: TRBV28; CDR3: CASHAPGQGGRSEQYF
V: TRBV18; CDR3: CASSPAEYYGYTF
V: TRBV7-3; CDR3: CASSLTGKQGQGGTQYF
V: TRBV11-2; CDR3: CASSLSAGAAGNTIYF
V: TRBV27; CDR3: CASSARISGSSDTQYF
V: TRBV5-1; CDR3: CASSLDGPGTEAFF
V: TRBV18; CDR3: CASSTRDREEAFF
V: TRBV5-8; CDR3: CASSRGQPNTEAFF